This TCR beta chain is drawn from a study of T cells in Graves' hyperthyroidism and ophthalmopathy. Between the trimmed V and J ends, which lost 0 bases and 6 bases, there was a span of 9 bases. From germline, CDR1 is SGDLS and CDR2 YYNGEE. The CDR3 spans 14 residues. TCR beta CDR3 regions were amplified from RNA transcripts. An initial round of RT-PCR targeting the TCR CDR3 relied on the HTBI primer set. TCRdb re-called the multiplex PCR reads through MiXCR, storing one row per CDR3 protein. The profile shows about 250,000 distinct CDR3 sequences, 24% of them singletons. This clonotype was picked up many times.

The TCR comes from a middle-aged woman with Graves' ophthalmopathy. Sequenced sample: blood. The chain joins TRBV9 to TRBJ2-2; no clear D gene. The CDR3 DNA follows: TGTGCCAGCAGCGTAGACCTCCCATCCGGGGAGCTGTTTTTT. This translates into CASSVDLPSGELFF.